This T cell receptor (beta chain) stems from a study of monozygotic twins with inflammatory bowel disease. For both chains, the TCRalpha and TCRbeta cDNA went through two nested PCRs of approximately 16 and 10 cycles. After re-calling the 5' RACE reads, TCRdb lists one entry per CDR3 protein, DNA absent. Recorded for this sample: 88,000 or so distinct CDR3 sequences. The sample consisted of blood. This clonotype was sampled from a human donor with ulcerative colitis or Crohn's disease, or a healthy co-twin of an affected twin (not recorded which).

The CDR3 here is CASSLADIPIWGTLGNTIYF. The genes are TRBV7-8 and TRBJ1-3; TCRdb's D call of TRBD1 is untestable without DNA. CDR1 SGHVS and CDR2 FQNEAQ come from the germline V gene. CDR3 size: 20 residues.